The 17 T cell receptor beta chains reported below all come from one sample, sequenced in a study of T cell responses to AZD1222 COVID-19 vaccine. TCRdb keeps only in-frame clones here, not all; method: immunoSEQ multiplex PCR. Of over 150,000 clones listed, just over 85% are singletons. The sample in question was peripheral blood, obtained on day 0 of AZD1222 vaccination. The receptors were gathered from an adult in good health.

This clone has a single count. V usage is TRBV27 and J usage is TRBJ2-1, with TRBD2 matching 12 bases. V lost 10 bases and J lost 7; bases outside the gene matches: 5. Looked up from germline, CDR1 is MNHEY and CDR2 is SMNVEV (reference sequence). The CDR3 runs to 13 residues. The CDR3 loop reads CATGLAGRNEQFF. CDR3 nucleotides: TGTGCCACCGGACTAGCGGGGAGAAATGAGCAGTTCTTC.

The chain carries TRBV4-2 and TRBJ2-7, with D perhaps TRBD2 (5 bases). Trimming removed 4 bases at V and 1 base at J, with 14 bases between. This CDR3 comprises 15 residues. Germline CDR1 reads LGHNA; CDR2 reads YNFKEQ. Here the CDR3 DNA reads TGTGCCAGCAGCCCAAGGACTGACAATTCCTACGAGCAGTACTTC. This codes for CASSPRTDNSYEQYF.

The chain couples TRBV12-2 to TRBJ1-2; TRBD1 was called by the table and not checked on the DNA. TRBV12-2 counts as a pseudogene. The CDR3 is made up of 18 amino acids. The CDR3 DNA reads as TGTGCAAGTCGCTCGCCCAAACCGTTGGACAGGAACCACTATGGCTACACCTTC. Translating gives CASRSPKPLDRNHYGYTF.

V is TRBV27 and J is TRBJ1-2; D is undetermined. Trimming removed 3 bases at V and 0 bases at J, with 20 bases between. This CDR3 comprises 18 residues. CDR1 MNHEY and CDR2 SMNVEV come from the germline V gene (reference sequence). CDR3 in DNA: TGTGCCAGCAGTTTTCTGGGCGTATCCGGGGAGGCTAACTATGGCTACACCTTC. It translates to CASSFLGVSGEANYGYTF.

The chain has TRBV6-1 and TRBJ1-1; the D gene is possibly TRBD1 (5 bases). Trimming shortened V by 5 bases and J by 5 bases, and 15 bases separated the two germline ends. The CDR3 length is 14 residues. The germline V gene has CDR1 MNHNS and CDR2 SASEGT. The CDR3: CASSSFLGGTEAFF. The CDR3 nucleotides are TGTGCCAGCAGTAGCTTTCTGGGGGGTACTGAAGCTTTCTTT.

In this sample, this clone turned up once. CDR3 DNA: TGTGCCAGCAGTTACCTCACAGTGCGCTACGAGCAGTACTTC. This encodes CASSYLTVRYEQYF. The chain has TRBV6-2 or TRBV6-3 and TRBJ2-7; D uncertain. V was cut by 2 bases and J by 3 bases, with 11 bases left in between. Germline lookup yields CDR1 MNHEY and CDR2 SVGEGT. The CDR3 is 14 residues long.

The V and J genes are TRBV12-3 or TRBV12-4 and TRBJ1-2; D perhaps matches TRBD1 (5 bases). V lost 4 bases and J lost 8, with 8 bases in between. The CDR3 consists of 11 residues. The chain's CDR3 is CASSWGFGYTF. CDR3 DNA sequence: TGTGCCAGCAGTTGGGGGTTCGGCTACACCTTC.

This rearrangement joins TRBV6-4 to TRBJ1-1, with D unclear. There are 13 residues in the CDR3. Germline loops: CDR1 MRHNA, CDR2 SNTAGT. V lost 4 bases and J lost 0, with 6 bases in between. For the CDR3, the DNA is TGTGCCAGCAGTGTTGAGGTGAACACTGAAGCTTTCTTT. As protein: CASSVEVNTEAFF.

The sample holds one count of this clone. The chain links TRBV6-6 to TRBJ2-3; TRBD2 might be the D (6 bases). Germline V gives CDR1 MNHNY, CDR2 SVGAGI (reference sequence). The CDR3 is 12 amino acids. The V end was cut by 8 bases, the J end by 7 bases, with 13 bases between. The CDR3 sequence: CASGRETYTQYF. As DNA, the CDR3 is TGTGCCAGCGGTCGGGAGACGTATACGCAGTATTTT.

This clone was recorded a few times. The genes are TRBV20-1 and TRBJ2-1; the D gene is possibly TRBD2 (5 bases). Trimming left V 8 bases short and J 6 bases short, with 11 bases between. Per the germline V gene, CDR1 is DFQATT and CDR2 is SNEGSKA (reference sequence). This CDR3 comprises 11 residues. Written as DNA, the CDR3 is TGCAGTCTGGAGGTTATCAATGAGCAGTTCTTC. Protein product: CSLEVINEQFF.

The genes are TRBV11-2 and TRBJ2-7; D call uncertain. The V gene lost 4 bases and the J gene lost 3 bases, with 7 bases spanning the gap. CDR1 is SGHAT, CDR2 FQNNGV, per germline. This CDR3 is 12 amino acids long. Written as DNA, the CDR3 is TGTGCCAGCAGCTCAGGAGTCTACGAGCAGTACTTC. Encoded protein: CASSSGVYEQYF.

The V call is TRBV10-3, the J call TRBJ1-1; the D gene is possibly TRBD1 (5 bases). Germline assignment: CDR1 ENHRY and CDR2 SYGVKD. V was shortened by 2 bases and J by 3 bases, with 10 bases between the two germline ends. The CDR3 runs 14 residues. The CDR3 region is CAISEKGQDTEAFF. The CDR3 nucleotides read TGTGCCATCAGTGAGAAGGGGCAGGACACTGAAGCTTTCTTT.

The chain carries TRBV24-1 and TRBJ1-5, with TRBD1 matching 7 bases. The CDR3 extends over 14 amino acids. Germline trimming cut 7 bases from V and 3 bases from J; bases unmatched to any gene: 5. Germline assignment: CDR1 KGHDR and CDR2 SFDVKD. CDR3 loop: CATRGGGPNQPQHF. The CDR3 DNA sequence: TGTGCCACCAGGGGAGGGGGCCCCAATCAGCCCCAGCATTTT.

The chain recombines TRBV14 with TRBJ1-6; no clear D gene. This CDR3 is built from 15 residues. V lost 4 bases and J lost 4, with 11 bases in between. In germline, CDR1 is SGHDN, CDR2 FVKESK. The CDR3 sequence is CASSRTALYNSPLHF. CDR3 DNA: TGTGCCAGCAGCCGGACTGCCCTTTATAATTCACCCCTCCACTTT.

The J gene is TRBJ1-2, the V gene TRBV5-1, with TRBD1 matching over 9 bases. With V trimmed by 4 bases and J by 8 bases, 9 bases remained unmatched. This CDR3 has 14 amino acids. Germline V lookup: CDR1 SGHRS, CDR2 YFSETQ. The CDR3: CASSEGQGLVGYTF. As DNA, the CDR3 is TGCGCCAGCAGCGAGGGACAGGGCTTGGTAGGCTACACCTTC.

The chain joins TRBV6-5 to TRBJ2-2; tentatively, D is TRBD2 (5 bases). CDR1 and CDR2 (germline): MNHEY, SVGAGI. This CDR3 region has 16 residues. V gave up 2 bases and J gave up 0 bases, with 10 bases separating them. CDR3 in amino acids: CASSYTRGTNTGELFF. DNA of the CDR3: TGTGCCAGCAGTTACACCCGGGGAACGAACACCGGGGAGCTGTTTTTT.

In regard to this clone: In the same sample, other DNA sequences code for this CDR3. The chain links TRBV20-1 to TRBJ2-2; D is ambiguous. Per the germline V gene, CDR1 is DFQATT and CDR2 is SNEGSKA (reference sequence). The V end lost 3 bases, the J end lost 6 bases, and 8 bases lay between the germline ends. CDR3 length: 12 residues. CDR3 in DNA: TGCAGTGCTAGTAACAGCCCCGGGGAGCTGTTTTTT. Translated: CSASNSPGELFF.